This T cell receptor (beta chain) was identified in a study of blood T cell repertoires in COVID-19. The wider study: Material from acute and convalescent COVID-19 was sourced from the United States, Italy and Spain.

TCRdb keeps only in-frame clones here, not all; method: immunoSEQ multiplex PCR. The sample records approximately 190,000 clones, around 84% being singletons. The CDR3 spans 15 residues. Germline trimming cut 3 bases from V and 5 bases from J; bases unmatched to any gene: 7. Germline lookup yields CDR1 LNHDA and CDR2 SQIVND (reference sequence). The chain joins TRBV19 to TRBJ2-5, with 9 bases fitting TRBD1. Sequencing input: peripheral blood. The source of this sequence is a man between 25 and 39 years old with active or convalescent COVID-19. CDR3 coding DNA: TGTGCCAGTAGTATGGGGACAGGGTGGAGTGAGACCCAGTACTTC. As protein: CASSMGTGWSETQYF.